These T cell receptor beta chains were read from a single sample in a study of vaccination and CD4 T cells after COVID-19. The antigens for these receptors are not known. Each CDR3 protein gets one entry after TCRdb re-called the PCR reads with MiXCR. The table records about 15,000 distinct CDR3 sequences, more than 65% of them present only once. The specimen was CD4+ T cells from blood, cultured in vitro. The receptors stem from a human donor who had recovered from COVID-19. Both conserved end residues are part of each CDR3. A D gene is named only where the DNA matches it firmly. Some rows mark clone size as missing; the rest say once, few, many or name a class of expanded clone.

TRBJ2-7	TRBV18	NA	NA	CASSPRGHEQYF	TGTGCCAGCTCACCCCGGGGCCACGAGCAGTACTTC
TRBJ2-7	TRBV6-1	TRBD2	NA	CASSPQTSLAEQYF	TGTGCCAGCAGTCCACAGACTAGCCTGGCCGAGCAGTACTTC
TRBJ2-7	TRBV6-1	NA	NA	CASRETTYSSYEQYF	TGTGCCAGCAGGGAAACTACGTACAGCTCCTACGAGCAGTACTTC
TRBJ2-3	TRBV10-3	TRBD2	NA	CAAREREGSDTQYF	TGTGCCGCTCGGGAGCGGGAGGGCTCGGATACGCAGTATTTT
TRBJ1-2	TRBV5-8	TRBD1	NA	CASSPEVRGRGYTF	TGTGCCAGCAGCCCGGAGGTCAGGGGGCGCGGCTACACCTTC
TRBJ1-2	TRBV6-5	NA	NA	CASSYRDYNHYGYTF	TGTGCCAGCAGTTACCGGGACTACAACCACTATGGCTACACCTTC
TRBJ2-3	TRBV20-1	NA	NA	CSASIMALGWGDTQYF	TGCAGTGCTAGCATAATGGCCCTGGGATGGGGGGATACGCAGTATTTT
TRBJ1-2	TRBV19	NA	NA	CASKLAVANYGYTF	TGTGCCAGTAAGTTGGCCGTCGCTAACTATGGCTACACCTTC
TRBJ1-5	TRBV4-3	NA	few	CASSVHTHNQPQHF	TGCGCCAGCAGCGTACATACCCACAATCAGCCCCAGCATTTT
TRBJ1-2	TRBV27	NA	NA	CASSYLVTDVYGYTF	TGTGCCAGCAGTTACCTGGTTACGGACGTCTATGGCTACACCTTC
TRBJ2-3	TRBV20-1	NA	NA	CSARDPGHLTDTQYF	TGCAGTGCTAGAGACCCGGGACACCTCACAGATACGCAGTATTTT
TRBJ2-1	TRBV28	TRBD2	NA	CASSLGTRWPQSSYNEQFF	TGTGCCAGCAGTTTGGGGACTAGGTGGCCCCAAAGCTCCTACAATGAGCAGTTCTTC
TRBJ2-5	TRBV15	NA	few	CATSRDLRGQETQYF	TGTGCCACCAGCAGAGATTTGAGAGGGCAGGAGACCCAGTACTTC
TRBJ2-5	TRBV7-6	TRBD2	NA	CASSLVYRLAGGETQYF	TGTGCCAGCAGCTTAGTTTACCGACTAGCGGGAGGAGAGACCCAGTACTTC
TRBJ2-2	TRBV2	NA	NA	CASSARGNTGELFF	TGTGCCAGCAGTGCCAGGGGGAACACCGGGGAGCTGTTTTTT
TRBJ2-7	TRBV7-2	TRBD2	NA	CASSFKLAGVYEQYF	TGTGCCAGCAGCTTTAAACTAGCGGGAGTATACGAGCAGTACTTC
TRBJ2-7	TRBV6-5	NA	NA	CASSYSPSSVYEQYF	TGTGCCAGCAGTTACTCGCCTTCTAGTGTCTACGAGCAGTACTTC
TRBJ1-6	TRBV16	NA	NA	CASSRDRRNSPLHF	TGTGCCAGCAGCCGGGACCGTCGTAATTCACCCCTCCACTTT
TRBJ1-1	TRBV7-8	NA	NA	CASREAGRRYTEAFF	TGTGCCAGCAGGGAAGCGGGGCGCCGTTACACTGAAGCTTTCTTT
TRBJ2-3	TRBV23-1	NA	NA	CASSVRAKDTQYF	TGCGCCAGCAGTGTGAGGGCCAAGGATACGCAGTATTTT
TRBJ2-7	TRBV5-1	TRBD1	few	CATPTPTTGDASYEQYF	TGCGCCACCCCTACCCCCACAACAGGGGATGCCTCCTACGAGCAGTACTTC
TRBJ1-1	TRBV5-4	NA	NA	CASRDTGLNTEAFF	TGTGCCAGCAGGGATACAGGGCTGAACACTGAAGCTTTCTTT
TRBJ1-2	TRBV7-9	TRBD1	NA	CASSLPVAGGVYGYTF	TGTGCCAGCAGCTTACCGGTCGCAGGGGGTGTTTATGGCTACACCTTC
TRBJ1-2	TRBV15	NA	NA	CATSRQGLLANYGYTF	TGTGCCACCAGCAGACAGGGCCTACTAGCTAACTATGGCTACACCTTC
TRBJ1-2	TRBV5-4	NA	NA	CASSLKQGNYGYTF	TGTGCCAGCAGCTTGAAACAGGGAAACTATGGCTACACCTTC
TRBJ2-1	TRBV15	NA	NA	CATRSFTSRTYNEQFF	TGTGCCACTCGTAGTTTTACTAGCCGAACCTACAATGAGCAGTTCTTC
TRBJ1-5	TRBV12-3/TRBV12-4	NA	NA	CASSFVGAGNQPQHF	TGTGCCAGCAGCTTCGTAGGGGCGGGCAATCAGCCCCAGCATTTT
TRBJ1-5	TRBV6-1	NA	NA	CASSEDGLGRNQPQHF	TGTGCCAGCTCGGAAGACGGACTGGGACGCAATCAGCCCCAGCATTTT
TRBJ2-5	TRBV4-2	NA	NA	CASSQDNRRQETQYF	TGTGCCAGCAGCCAAGATAACAGAAGACAAGAGACCCAGTACTTC
TRBJ1-2	TRBV19	NA	NA	CASSIDRTANYGYTF	TGTGCCAGTAGTATAGACAGGACGGCTAACTATGGCTACACCTTC
TRBJ1-5	TRBV7-8	TRBD1	NA	CASSPTRQGNQPQHF	TGTGCCAGCAGCCCCACCCGACAGGGTAATCAGCCCCAGCATTTT
TRBJ1-1	TRBV30	NA	few	CAWSSGGNTEAFF	TGTGCCTGGAGCTCAGGCGGGAACACTGAAGCTTTCTTT
TRBJ2-7	TRBV20-1	TRBD2	NA	CSARGAGGRHEQYF	TGCAGTGCTCGAGGGGCGGGAGGGCGCCACGAGCAGTACTTC
TRBJ1-6	TRBV20-1	TRBD1	once	CSAGTGSYNSPLHF	TGCAGTGCTGGGACAGGATCTTATAATTCACCCCTCCACTTT
TRBJ1-1	TRBV12-3/TRBV12-4	NA	NA	CASGGNTEAFF	TGTGCCAGCGGGGGGAACACTGAAGCTTTCTTT
TRBJ2-7	TRBV7-2	NA	NA	CASSTHYEQYF	TGTGCCAGCAGCACCCACTACGAGCAGTACTTC
TRBJ1-2	TRBV20-1	NA	NA	CSARANGRSGYTF	TGCAGTGCTAGGGCTAACGGGCGAAGTGGCTACACCTTC
TRBJ2-7	TRBV6-5	NA	once	CASSLQTEPYEQYF	TGTGCCAGCAGTTTGCAGACAGAACCCTACGAGCAGTACTTC
TRBJ1-5	TRBV2	NA	NA	CASRLGSSGQPQHF	TGTGCCAGCAGACTGGGGTCATCCGGTCAGCCCCAGCATTTT
TRBJ2-3	TRBV2	TRBD2	NA	CASLLAGMWDTQYF	TGTGCCAGTCTATTAGCGGGAATGTGGGATACGCAGTATTTT
TRBJ1-2	TRBV10-3	TRBD1	NA	CAISVTGGGYGYTF	TGTGCCATCAGTGTGACAGGGGGTGGCTATGGCTACACCTTC
TRBJ2-3	TRBV12-3/TRBV12-4	TRBD2	NA	CASSSPTLQRELDTQYF	TGTGCCAGCAGTTCCCCCACACTACAGCGGGAGTTAGATACGCAGTATTTT
TRBJ2-7	TRBV4-1	TRBD2	NA	CASSQEGLAGDDPYEQYF	TGCGCCAGCAGCCAAGAAGGACTAGCGGGAGATGATCCTTACGAGCAGTACTTC
TRBJ2-7	TRBV28	NA	NA	CASSIPSRGEQYF	TGTGCCAGCAGTATACCTTCGAGGGGCGAGCAGTACTTC
TRBJ1-1	TRBV6-4	NA	NA	CASRAESTPNTEAFF	TGTGCCAGCAGAGCGGAATCGACGCCGAACACTGAAGCTTTCTTT
TRBJ1-2	TRBV6-2/TRBV6-3	TRBD1	NA	CASSRQGYGYTF	TGTGCCAGCAGTAGACAGGGGTATGGCTACACCTTC
TRBJ1-5	TRBV6-1	NA	NA	CASTHNKQPQHF	TGTGCCAGCACCCACAACAAACAGCCCCAGCATTTT
TRBJ2-7	TRBV27	TRBD2	NA	CASSLRPLAGHYEQYF	TGTGCCAGCAGTTTACGACCCCTAGCGGGGCACTACGAGCAGTACTTC
TRBJ1-2	TRBV5-1	TRBD1	NA	CASSFRDRGYDGYTF	TGCGCCAGCAGCTTCCGGGACAGGGGTTACGATGGCTACACCTTC
TRBJ2-5	TRBV15	TRBD2	once	CATSRDWASGSRTQYF	TGTGCCACCAGCAGAGATTGGGCTAGCGGTAGCCGGACCCAGTACTTC
TRBJ2-5	TRBV15	NA	few	CATSSGSIRETQYF	TGTGCCACCAGCTCTGGAAGCATTAGGGAGACCCAGTACTTC
TRBJ1-5	TRBV10-3	NA	few	CAIIGLWGDLEDGKPQHF	TGTGCCATCATAGGACTTTGGGGGGATTTGGAGGATGGTAAGCCCCAGCATTTT
TRBJ1-5	TRBV6-2/TRBV6-3	TRBD1	once	CASSYSRGQGAQPQHF	TGTGCCAGCAGTTACTCGAGGGGACAGGGGGCGCAGCCCCAGCATTTT
TRBJ1-5	TRBV20-1	NA	NA	CSASWAAGSNQPQHF	TGCAGTGCTAGTTGGGCCGCGGGGAGCAATCAGCCCCAGCATTTT
TRBJ1-2	TRBV20-1	NA	NA	CSASRGTNYGYTF	TGCAGTGCTAGTCGGGGCACTAACTATGGCTACACCTTC
TRBJ1-1	TRBV29-1	NA	NA	CSVSGLMNTEAFF	TGCAGCGTCTCGGGACTGATGAACACTGAAGCTTTCTTT
TRBJ2-2	TRBV10-1	NA	NA	CASRGGATGELFF	TGCGCCAGCCGTGGGGGAGCAACCGGGGAGCTGTTTTTT